The T cell receptor beta chain under discussion was sequenced for a study of OX40 agonist ivuxolimab in advanced cancers. About the research overall: Ivuxolimab is an agonistic anti-OX40 (CD134) antibody, and patients were treated with it. Prior checkpoint blockade (anti-PD-1, anti-PD-L1 or anti-CTLA-4) was permitted; around 39% had it.

The CDR3 length is 17 residues. The V and J ends lost 2 bases and 6 bases, in that order; junction bases with no gene match: 11. From germline, CDR1 is KGHSH and CDR2 LQKENI. A word on this clone: Its specificity is not known.

Findings of the study overall: Dosing at 0.1 to 3.0 mg/kg was accompanied by clonal expansion of CD4+ and CD8+ blood T cells by week 6.

Data came from immunoSEQ multiplex PCR; TCRdb stores just in-frame clones and leaves some out. The table shows tens of thousands of clones, with about 73% occurring only once. Any history of autoimmune disease or systemic immunosuppression disqualified patients. The chain combines TRBV18 with TRBJ2-1; 9 bases are a match to TRBD2. The receptor was isolated from an adult with an advanced solid tumor such as melanoma, head and neck, liver or kidney cancer. Sequences were derived from CD4+ or CD8+ T cells sorted from blood, sampled in a trial of the OX40 agonist ivuxolimab. In nucleotides, the CDR3 is TGTGCCAGCTCACCAGCTAGCGGGGCGGGAGTTGCCAATGAGCAGTTCTTC. The encoded protein is CASSPASGAGVANEQFF. Variable domain in full (rest from reference TRBV18 and TRBJ2-1): NAGVMQNPRHLVRRRGQEARLRCSPMKGHSHVYWYRQLPEEGLKFMVYLQKENIIDESGMPKERFSAEFPKEGPSILRIQQVVRGDSAAYFCASSPASGAGVANEQFFGPGTRLTVL.